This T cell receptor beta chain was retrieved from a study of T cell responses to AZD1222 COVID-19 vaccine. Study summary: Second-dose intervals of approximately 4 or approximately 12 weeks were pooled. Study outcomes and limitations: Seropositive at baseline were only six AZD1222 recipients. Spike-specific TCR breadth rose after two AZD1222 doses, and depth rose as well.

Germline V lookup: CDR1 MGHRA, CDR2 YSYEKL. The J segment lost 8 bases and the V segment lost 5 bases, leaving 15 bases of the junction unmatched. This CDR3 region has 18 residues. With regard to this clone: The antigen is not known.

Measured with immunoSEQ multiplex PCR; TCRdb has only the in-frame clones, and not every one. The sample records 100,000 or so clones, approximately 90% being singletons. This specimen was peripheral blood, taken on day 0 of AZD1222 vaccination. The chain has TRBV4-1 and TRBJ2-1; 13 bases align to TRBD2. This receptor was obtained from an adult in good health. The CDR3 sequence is CASSTMGARTSGSDEQFF. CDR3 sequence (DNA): TGCGCCAGCAGCACTATGGGCGCCCGGACTAGCGGGAGTGATGAGCAGTTCTTC.